The clone carrying this T cell receptor beta chain was seen only a few times. The record originates from a study of blood T cells in healthy people across ages. V shed 4 bases, J shed 5 bases, and the junction held 12 bases outside the gene matches. Germline loops: CDR1 MDHEN, CDR2 SYDVKM. The CDR3 totals 17 residues. Through a sample-barcoded 5' primer and a J-beta primer mix, a second PCR was run for roughly 6 to 12 cycles. MiXCR, run by TCRdb on the 5' RACE reads, gives a single entry per CDR3 protein. The sample lists around 1,000,000 distinct CDR3 sequences, about 23% occurring once. The same data also went into a second study, on T cells of mothers and their children.

The chain has TRBV28 and TRBJ2-7; 12 nucleotides match TRBD2. This TCR was sampled from a girl aged 2-10 years in good health. The sample taken for sequencing was blood. Here the CDR3 reads CASSSLMGLAGVDEQYF. The CDR3 region has the DNA TGTGCCAGCAGTTCCCTAATGGGACTAGCGGGTGTCGACGAGCAGTACTTC.